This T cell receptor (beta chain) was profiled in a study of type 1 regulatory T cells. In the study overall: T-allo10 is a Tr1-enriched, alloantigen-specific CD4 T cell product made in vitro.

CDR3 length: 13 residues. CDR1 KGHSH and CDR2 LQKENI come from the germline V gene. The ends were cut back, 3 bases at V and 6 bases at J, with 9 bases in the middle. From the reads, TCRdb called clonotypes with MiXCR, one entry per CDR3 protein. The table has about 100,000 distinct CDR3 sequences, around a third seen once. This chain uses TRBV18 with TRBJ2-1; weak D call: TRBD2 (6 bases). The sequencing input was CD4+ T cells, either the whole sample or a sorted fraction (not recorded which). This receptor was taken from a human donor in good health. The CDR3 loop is CASSPRTTNEQFF. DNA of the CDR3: TGTGCCAGCTCACCTCGGACTACCAATGAGCAGTTCTTC.